This TCR beta chain was recorded in a study of vaccination effects on CD4 cells after COVID-19. Study-level points and caveats: Marked contraction was observed in infection-induced and vaccine-induced clones late after vaccination.

The method was immunoSEQ multiplex PCR; TCRdb's version includes in-frame clones alone and lacks a portion of them. The sample holds 26,000 or so clones; about four fifths are singletons and the top ten take roughly 1.4%. As regards this clone: Its antigen is not identified.

The V gene end was trimmed by 0 bases and the J gene end by 5 bases; junction bases not matched to a gene: 6. CDR3 length: 16 residues. Germline CDR1 is LGHNA and CDR2 is YNFKEQ. Before sequencing, viral peptide pools were used by the ViraFEST assay to expand antigen-specific CD4+ T cells. Following an approximately eleven-day culture, CD4+ T cells were purified. BNT162b2 vaccine or mRNA-1273 vaccine was given to participants in two doses. Prior SARS-CoV-2 infection was absent in the vaccine recipients, as shown by negative nucleocapsid antibodies. A density of fewer than 2.5 million PBMC per well was used; these cells were cultured with approximately 9.1 IU/ml IL-2 and roughly 9.5 ug/ml peptides. On both days 3 and 7, half of the culture medium was replaced with IL-2 medium.

This sequence was found in a human donor who received a COVID-19 vaccine. Some clones in this sample may be carry-over from other donors' samples. The input for sequencing was CD4+ T cells from PBMCs cultured with HCoV-NL63 spike peptides, taken after COVID-19 vaccination. The rearrangement links TRBV4-2 to TRBJ2-5; TRBD2 matches 10 bases. The CDR3: CASSQDQLAGFETQYF. CDR3 coding DNA: TGTGCCAGCAGCCAAGATCAACTAGCGGGGTTTGAGACCCAGTACTTC.